This entry concerns a single TCR beta chain. The antigen is unknown. These data originate in a study of long-term antiretroviral therapy in people with HIV. immunoSEQ v3.0 was run at survey level. TCRdb's copy holds only in-frame clones and misses some; the assay was immunoSEQ multiplex PCR. The sample has 20,000 to 30,000 clones, approximately 79% seen once. In germline, CDR1 is SGHAT, CDR2 FQNNGV. The CDR3 totals 14 residues. Trimming at V came to 3 bases and at J to 3 bases, leaving 1 base not matched to a gene. Notes on the study in general: From the mid-2000s to the late 2010s, blood was obtained, possibly while participants received older ART regimens. CDR3 length ranges were narrower in HIV repertoires than in controls.

This rearrangement joins TRBV11-2 to TRBJ1-1; 10 bases are a match to TRBD1. This sequence originates from a woman in her thirties or forties with HIV. This specimen consisted of unsorted PBMCs, obtained 1.2 years after starting antiretroviral therapy. The CDR3 is CASSFGQGDTEAFF. CDR3 nucleotide sequence: TGTGCCAGCAGCTTCGGACAGGGGGACACTGAAGCTTTCTTT.